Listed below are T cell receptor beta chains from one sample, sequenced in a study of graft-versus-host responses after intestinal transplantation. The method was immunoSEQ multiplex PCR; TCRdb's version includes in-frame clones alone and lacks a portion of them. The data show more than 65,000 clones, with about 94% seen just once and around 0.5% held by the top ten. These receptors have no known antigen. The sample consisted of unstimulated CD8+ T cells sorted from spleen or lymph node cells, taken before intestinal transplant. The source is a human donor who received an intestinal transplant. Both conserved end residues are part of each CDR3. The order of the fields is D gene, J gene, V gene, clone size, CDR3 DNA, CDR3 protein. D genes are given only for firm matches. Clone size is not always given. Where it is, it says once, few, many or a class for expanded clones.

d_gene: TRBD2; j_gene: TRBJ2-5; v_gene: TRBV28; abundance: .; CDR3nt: TGTGCCACCTTCTCGGGGGGGGCGCGAGGGGAGACCCAGTACTTC; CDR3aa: CATFSGGARGETQYF
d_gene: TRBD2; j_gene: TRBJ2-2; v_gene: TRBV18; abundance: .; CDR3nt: TGTGCCAGCTCACCCACGATGGGGGGGGCGAACACCGGGGAGCTGTTTTTT; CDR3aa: CASSPTMGGANTGELFF
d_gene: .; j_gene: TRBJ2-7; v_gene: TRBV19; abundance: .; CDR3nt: TGTGCCAGTAGTGTTACTATCGTCGCCTACGAGCAGTACTTC; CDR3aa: CASSVTIVAYEQYF
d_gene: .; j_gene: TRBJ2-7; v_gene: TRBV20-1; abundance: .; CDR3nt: TGCAGTACTCGGGGTTACGAGCAGTACTTC; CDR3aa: CSTRGYEQYF
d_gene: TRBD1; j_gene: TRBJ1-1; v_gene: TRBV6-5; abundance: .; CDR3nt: TGTGCCAGCAGTTATTCGGGACAGGGGAACACTGAAGCTTTCTTT; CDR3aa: CASSYSGQGNTEAFF
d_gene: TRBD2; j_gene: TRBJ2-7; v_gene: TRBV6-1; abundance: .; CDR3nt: TGTGCCAGCAAGCGGGACTACGAGCAGTACTTC; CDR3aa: CASKRDYEQYF
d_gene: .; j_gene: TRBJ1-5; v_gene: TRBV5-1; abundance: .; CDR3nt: TGCGCCAGCAGTACTGGGTCGCTGGATAGCAATCAGCCCCAGCATTTT; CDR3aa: CASSTGSLDSNQPQHF
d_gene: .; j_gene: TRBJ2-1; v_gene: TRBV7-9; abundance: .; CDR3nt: TGTGCCAGCAGCTCAAAGGACTCAAGCCCCCACTACAATGAGCAGTTCTTC; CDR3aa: CASSSKDSSPHYNEQFF
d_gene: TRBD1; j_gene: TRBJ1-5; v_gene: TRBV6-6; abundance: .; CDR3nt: TGTGCCAGCAGTTTAGGACAGGGAGGCAATCAGCCCCAGCATTTT; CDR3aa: CASSLGQGGNQPQHF
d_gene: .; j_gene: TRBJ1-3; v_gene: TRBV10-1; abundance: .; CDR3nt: TGCGCCAGCAGTGAGCCAGGAATCGGCGGAAACACCATATATTTT; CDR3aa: CASSEPGIGGNTIYF
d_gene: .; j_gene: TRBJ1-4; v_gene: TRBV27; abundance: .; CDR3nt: TGTGCCAGCAGTGTTTTGGGGACCCCAACTAATGAAAAACTGTTTTTT; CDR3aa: CASSVLGTPTNEKLFF
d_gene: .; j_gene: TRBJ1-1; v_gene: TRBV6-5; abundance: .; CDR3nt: TGTGCCAGCAGTTACTCGGGCGCGGAAGCTTTCTTT; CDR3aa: CASSYSGAEAFF
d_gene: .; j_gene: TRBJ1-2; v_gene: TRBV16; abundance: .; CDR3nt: TGTGCCAGCAGCCAATTCGCCGAAATAGTCATGACAGGACCCTATGGCTACACCTTC; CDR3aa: CASSQFAEIVMTGPYGYTF
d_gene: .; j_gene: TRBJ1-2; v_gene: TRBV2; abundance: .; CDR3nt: TGTGCCACAGTGGACAGCTATGGCTACACCTTC; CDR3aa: CATVDSYGYTF
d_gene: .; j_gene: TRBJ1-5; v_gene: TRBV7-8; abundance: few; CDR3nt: TGTGCCAGCAGCTCCTCAATACGCGGAGGCAATCAGCCCCAGCATTTT; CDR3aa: CASSSSIRGGNQPQHF
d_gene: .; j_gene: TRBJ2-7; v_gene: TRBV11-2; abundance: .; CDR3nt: TGTGCCAGCAGCCAAGGCCTGGCGATCTCCTACGAGCAGTACTTC; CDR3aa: CASSQGLAISYEQYF
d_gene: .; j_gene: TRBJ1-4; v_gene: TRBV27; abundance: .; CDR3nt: TGTGCCAGCAGTTTAAGCGGGCTTCGGACTAATGAAAAACTGTTTTTT; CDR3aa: CASSLSGLRTNEKLFF
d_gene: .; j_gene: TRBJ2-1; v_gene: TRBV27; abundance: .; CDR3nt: TGTGCCAGCAAGTTCGGAATGGCTCAATACCATGAGCAGTTCTTC; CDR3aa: CASKFGMAQYHEQFF
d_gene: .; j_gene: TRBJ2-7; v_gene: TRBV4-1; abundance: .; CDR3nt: TGCGCCAGCCGGAGGGTTGGATCCTACGAGCAGTACTTC; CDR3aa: CASRRVGSYEQYF
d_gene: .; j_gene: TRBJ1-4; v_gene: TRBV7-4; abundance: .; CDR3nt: TGTGCCAGCAGCCACCCCAGCGGCTCCTTCCAAGCAACTAATGAAAAACTGTTTTTT; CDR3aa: CASSHPSGSFQATNEKLFF
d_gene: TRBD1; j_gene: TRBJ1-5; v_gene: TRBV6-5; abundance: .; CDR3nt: TGTGCCAGCAGCCCCACCGGGACAGGGCTCCAGCCCCAGCATTTT; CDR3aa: CASSPTGTGLQPQHF
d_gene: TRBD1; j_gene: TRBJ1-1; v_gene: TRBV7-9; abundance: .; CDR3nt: TGTGCCAGCAGCCCGGATGACAGGGTGAACACTGAAGCTTTCTTT; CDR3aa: CASSPDDRVNTEAFF
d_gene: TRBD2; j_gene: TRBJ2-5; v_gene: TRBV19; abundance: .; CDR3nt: TGTGCCAGTAGGACACTAGCGGACCAAGAGACCCAGTACTTC; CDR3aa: CASRTLADQETQYF
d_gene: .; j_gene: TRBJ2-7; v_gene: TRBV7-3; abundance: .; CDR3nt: TGTGCCAGCAGCAGAGAAGTAATCGGACCCAAGAGCTCCTACGAGCAGTACTTC; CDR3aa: CASSREVIGPKSSYEQYF
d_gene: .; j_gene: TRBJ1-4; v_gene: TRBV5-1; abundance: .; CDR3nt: TGCGCCAGCAGCTTCGGGGGCGCCGATGAAAAACTGTTTTTT; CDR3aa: CASSFGGADEKLFF
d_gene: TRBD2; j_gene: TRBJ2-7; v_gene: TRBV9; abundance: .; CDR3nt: TGTGCCAGCAGCGTCAGCGGGAGCGTTCAGGGCGGTTCCTACGAGCAGTACTTC; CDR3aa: CASSVSGSVQGGSYEQYF
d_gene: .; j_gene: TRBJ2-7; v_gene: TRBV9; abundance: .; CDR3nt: TGTGCCAGCAGCGTAGAGGCAGGGCCTGACGAGCAGTACTTC; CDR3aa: CASSVEAGPDEQYF
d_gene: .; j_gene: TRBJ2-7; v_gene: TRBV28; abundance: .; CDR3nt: TGTGCCAGCAGTCCTGGGCCCACCTACGAGCAGTACTTC; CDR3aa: CASSPGPTYEQYF
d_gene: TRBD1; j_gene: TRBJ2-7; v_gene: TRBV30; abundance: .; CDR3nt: TGTGCCTGGAGTTTAGGGACAGGGGGCGCCGAGCAGTACTTC; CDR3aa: CAWSLGTGGAEQYF
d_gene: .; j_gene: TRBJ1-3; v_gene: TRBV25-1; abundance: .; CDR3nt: TGTGCCAGCAGTCAGGCCCTCCTGAGCTCTGGAAACACCATATATTTT; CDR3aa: CASSQALLSSGNTIYF
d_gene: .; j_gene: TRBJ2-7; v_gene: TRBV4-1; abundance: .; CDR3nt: TGCGCCAGCAGCCAAGATAGATGGGGTACACTAAACTACGAGCAGTACTTC; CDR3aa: CASSQDRWGTLNYEQYF
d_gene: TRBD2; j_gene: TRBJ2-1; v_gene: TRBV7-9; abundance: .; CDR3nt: TGTGCCAGCAGGGGTGAAGCGGGAGCCGGGTTCTTC; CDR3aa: CASRGEAGAGFF
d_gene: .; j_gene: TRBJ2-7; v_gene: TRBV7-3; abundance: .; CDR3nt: TGTGCCAGCAGCAATCTCCTGCCCGGGAGAGATAACTACGAGCAGTACTTC; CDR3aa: CASSNLLPGRDNYEQYF
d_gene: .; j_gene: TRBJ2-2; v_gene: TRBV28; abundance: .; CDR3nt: TGTGCCAGCAGTTTATCCCTCGGACAGAAGAACACCGGGGAGCTGTTTTTT; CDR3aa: CASSLSLGQKNTGELFF
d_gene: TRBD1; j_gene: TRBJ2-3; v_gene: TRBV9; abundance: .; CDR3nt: TGTGCCAGCAGCGGGGGACAGGGTGGAGATACGCAGTATTTT; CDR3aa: CASSGGQGGDTQYF
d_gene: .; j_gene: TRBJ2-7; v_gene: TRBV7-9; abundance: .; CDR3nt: TGTGCCAGCAGCTCCAAGGACGGGATTATCGAGCAGTACTTC; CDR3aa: CASSSKDGIIEQYF
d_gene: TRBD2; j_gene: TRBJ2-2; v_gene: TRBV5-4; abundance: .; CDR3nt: TGTGCCAGCAGCCAAGAGTGGCGGGAGGGAACGAACACCGGGGAGCTGTTTTTT; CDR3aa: CASSQEWREGTNTGELFF
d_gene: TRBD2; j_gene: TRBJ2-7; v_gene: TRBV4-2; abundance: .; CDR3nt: TGTGCCAGCAGCCAAGATAAAAGGGCTAGCGGCTCCTACGAGCAGTACTTC; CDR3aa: CASSQDKRASGSYEQYF
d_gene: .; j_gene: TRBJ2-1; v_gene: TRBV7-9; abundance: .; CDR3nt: TGTGCCAGCAGCTTAGGCGGACACTATATCGACAATGAGCAGTTCTTC; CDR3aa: CASSLGGHYIDNEQFF
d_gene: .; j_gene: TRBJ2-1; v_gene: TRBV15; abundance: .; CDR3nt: TGTGCCACCAGTAACAGACAGGAACAGTTCTTC; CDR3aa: CATSNRQEQFF
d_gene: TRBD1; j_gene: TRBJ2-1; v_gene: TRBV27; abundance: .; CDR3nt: TGTGCCAGCAGTCCCCCCGGGACAGCCCTTCAGGGGCAGTTCTTC; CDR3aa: CASSPPGTALQGQFF
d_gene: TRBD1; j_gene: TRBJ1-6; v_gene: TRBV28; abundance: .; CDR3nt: TGTGCCAGCAGTTCCGGGACAGGGTATAGTTCACCCCTCCACTTT; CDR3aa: CASSSGTGYSSPLHF
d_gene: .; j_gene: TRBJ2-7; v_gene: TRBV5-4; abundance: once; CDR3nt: TGTGCCAGCAGCGTATCCTACGACGAGCAGTACTTC; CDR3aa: CASSVSYDEQYF
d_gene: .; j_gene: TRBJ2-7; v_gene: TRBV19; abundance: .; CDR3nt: TGTGCCAGTAGTATAGATAGGGGGATCGGTCGTATCGAGCAGTACTTC; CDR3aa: CASSIDRGIGRIEQYF
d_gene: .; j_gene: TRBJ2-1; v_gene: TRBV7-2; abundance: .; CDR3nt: TGTGCCAGCAGCTTAGCGGGAGGATACAATGAGCAGTTCTTC; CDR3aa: CASSLAGGYNEQFF
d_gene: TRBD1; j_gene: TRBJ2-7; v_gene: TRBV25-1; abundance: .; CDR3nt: TGTGCCAGCAGTGCCCGGACAGGACGCTACGAGCAGTACTTC; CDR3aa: CASSARTGRYEQYF
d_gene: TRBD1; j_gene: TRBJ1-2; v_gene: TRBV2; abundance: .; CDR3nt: TGTGCCAGCGCTGGGACAGGGACCTATGGCTACACCTTC; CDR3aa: CASAGTGTYGYTF
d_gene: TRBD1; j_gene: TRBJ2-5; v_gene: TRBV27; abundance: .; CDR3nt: TGTGCCAGCACGGACAGGCTGGAGACCCAGTACTTC; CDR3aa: CASTDRLETQYF
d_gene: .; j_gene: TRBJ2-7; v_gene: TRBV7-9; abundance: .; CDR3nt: TGTGCCAGCAGCTCGTGGACGGGCTCCTACGAGCAGTACTTC; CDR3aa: CASSSWTGSYEQYF
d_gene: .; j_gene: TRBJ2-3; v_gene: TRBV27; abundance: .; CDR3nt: TGTGCCAGCCGGCCGGCCGGCCTAGCAGATACGCAGTATTTT; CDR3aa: CASRPAGLADTQYF
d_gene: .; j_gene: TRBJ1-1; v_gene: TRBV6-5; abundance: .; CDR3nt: TGTGCCAGCAGTTCCCCGACATTAGGGTGGATCACTGAAGCTTTCTTT; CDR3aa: CASSSPTLGWITEAFF
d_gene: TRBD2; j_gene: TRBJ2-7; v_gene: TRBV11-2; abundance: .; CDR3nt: TGTGCCAGCAGCTTAGATCCGGGGGGGTTCTACGAGCAGTACTTC; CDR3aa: CASSLDPGGFYEQYF
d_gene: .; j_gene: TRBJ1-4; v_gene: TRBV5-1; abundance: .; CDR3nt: TGCGCCAGCAGCGAAAGGACGGGGGCGAGGGAAAAACTGTTTTTT; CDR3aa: CASSERTGAREKLFF
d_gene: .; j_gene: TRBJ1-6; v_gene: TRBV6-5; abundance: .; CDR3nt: TGTGCCAGCAGTTACGGTGGGCCACCCCTCCACTTT; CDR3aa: CASSYGGPPLHF
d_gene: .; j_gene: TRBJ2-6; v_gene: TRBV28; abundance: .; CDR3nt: TGTGCCAGCAGTTTCTTACAGGGTATTAGATCTGGGGCCAACGTCCTGACTTTC; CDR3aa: CASSFLQGIRSGANVLTF
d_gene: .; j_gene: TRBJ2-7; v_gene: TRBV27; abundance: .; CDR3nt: TGTGCCAGCAGTTTAGGTGGACGGCTCTACGAGCAGTACTTC; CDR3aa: CASSLGGRLYEQYF
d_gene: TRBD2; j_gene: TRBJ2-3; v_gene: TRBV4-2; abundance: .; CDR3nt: TGTGCCAGCAGCCAAGATACCCAGCGGGAGTACACAGATACGCAGTATTTT; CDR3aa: CASSQDTQREYTDTQYF